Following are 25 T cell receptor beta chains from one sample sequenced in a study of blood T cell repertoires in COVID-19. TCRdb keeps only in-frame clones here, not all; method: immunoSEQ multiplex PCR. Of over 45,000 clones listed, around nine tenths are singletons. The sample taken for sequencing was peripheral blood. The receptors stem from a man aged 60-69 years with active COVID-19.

The CDR3 sequence: CASSPRLAGGTGWEQYF. For the CDR3, the DNA is TGTGCCAGCAGCCCTCGACTAGCGGGAGGGACAGGCTGGGAGCAGTACTTC. This rearrangement joins TRBV7-2 to TRBJ2-7; TRBD2 matches 14 bases. The CDR3 is made up of 17 amino acids. Germline assignment: CDR1 SGHTA and CDR2 FQGNSA. V lost 5 bases to trimming and J lost 7 bases; unmatched junction nucleotides: 13.

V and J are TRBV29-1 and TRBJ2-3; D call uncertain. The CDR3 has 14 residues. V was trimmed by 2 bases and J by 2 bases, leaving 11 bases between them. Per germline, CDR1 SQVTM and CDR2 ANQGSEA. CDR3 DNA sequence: TGCAGCGTTGAAAGTGTCAGAATCACAGATACGCAGTATTTT. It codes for CSVESVRITDTQYF.

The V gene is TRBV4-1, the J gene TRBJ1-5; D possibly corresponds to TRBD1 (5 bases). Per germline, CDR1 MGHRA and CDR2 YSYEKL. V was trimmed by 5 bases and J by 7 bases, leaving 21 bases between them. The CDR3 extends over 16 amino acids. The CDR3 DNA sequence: TGCGCCAGCAGCTCCGATCCGCAGGGCATAGGGCAGCCCCAGCATTTT. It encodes CASSSDPQGIGQPQHF.

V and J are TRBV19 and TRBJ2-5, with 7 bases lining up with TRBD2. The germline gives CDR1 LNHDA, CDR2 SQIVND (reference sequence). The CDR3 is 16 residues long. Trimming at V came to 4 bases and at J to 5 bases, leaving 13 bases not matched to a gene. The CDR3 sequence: CASSKFSGSRGETQYF. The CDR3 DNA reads TGTGCCAGTAGTAAATTTAGCGGGTCACGGGGGGAGACCCAGTACTTC. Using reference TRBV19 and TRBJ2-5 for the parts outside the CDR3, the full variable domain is DGGITQSPKYLFRKEGQNVTLSCEQNLNHDAMYWYRQDPGQGLRLIYYSQIVNDFQKGDIAEGYSVSREKKESFPLTVTSAQKNPTAFYLCASSKFSGSRGETQYFGPGTRLLVL.

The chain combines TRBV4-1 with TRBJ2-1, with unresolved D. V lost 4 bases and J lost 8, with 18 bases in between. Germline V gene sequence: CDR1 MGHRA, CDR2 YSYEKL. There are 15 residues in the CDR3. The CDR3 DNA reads TGCGCCAGCAGCCCCCCCCGGCGGCAAGACGATGAGCAGTTCTTC. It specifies CASSPPRRQDDEQFF.

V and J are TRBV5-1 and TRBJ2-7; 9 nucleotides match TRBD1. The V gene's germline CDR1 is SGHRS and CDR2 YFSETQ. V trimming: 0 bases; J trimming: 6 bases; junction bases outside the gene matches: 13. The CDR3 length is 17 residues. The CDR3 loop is CASSLGPAGTGTFEQYF. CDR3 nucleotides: TGCGCCAGCAGCTTGGGACCCGCCGGGACAGGGACCTTCGAGCAGTACTTC.

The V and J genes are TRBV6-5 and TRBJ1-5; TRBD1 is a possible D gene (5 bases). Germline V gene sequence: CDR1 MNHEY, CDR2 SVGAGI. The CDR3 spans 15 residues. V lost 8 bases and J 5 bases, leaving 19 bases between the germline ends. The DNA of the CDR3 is TGTGCCAGCGCCCTTACTTGGCAGGGTGATCAGCCCCAGCATTTT. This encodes CASALTWQGDQPQHF.

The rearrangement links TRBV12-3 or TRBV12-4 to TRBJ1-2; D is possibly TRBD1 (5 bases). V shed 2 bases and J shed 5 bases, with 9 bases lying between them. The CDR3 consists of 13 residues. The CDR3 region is CASSLPRVYGYTF. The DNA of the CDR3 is TGTGCCAGCAGTTTACCCAGGGTATATGGCTACACCTTC.

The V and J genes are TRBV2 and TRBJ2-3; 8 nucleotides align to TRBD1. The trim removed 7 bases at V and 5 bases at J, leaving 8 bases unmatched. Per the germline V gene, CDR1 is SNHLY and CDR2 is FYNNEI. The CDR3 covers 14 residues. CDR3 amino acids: CASIRQGMIDTQYF. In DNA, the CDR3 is TGTGCCAGCATCAGACAGGGGATGATAGATACGCAGTATTTT.

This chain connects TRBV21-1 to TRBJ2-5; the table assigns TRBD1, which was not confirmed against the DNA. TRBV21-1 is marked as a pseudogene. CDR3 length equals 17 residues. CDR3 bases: TGTGCCAGCAGCAAAGACACGGCGAGAAGGGGGCAAGAGACCCAGTACTTC. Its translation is CASSKDTARRGQETQYF.

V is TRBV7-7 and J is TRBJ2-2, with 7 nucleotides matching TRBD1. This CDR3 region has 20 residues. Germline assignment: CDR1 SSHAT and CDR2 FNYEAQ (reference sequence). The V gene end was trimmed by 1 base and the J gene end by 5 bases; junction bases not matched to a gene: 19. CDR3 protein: CASSLGVDRALKRGTGELFF. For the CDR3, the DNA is TGTGCCAGCAGCTTAGGCGTAGACAGGGCCCTAAAAAGAGGAACCGGGGAGCTGTTTTTT.

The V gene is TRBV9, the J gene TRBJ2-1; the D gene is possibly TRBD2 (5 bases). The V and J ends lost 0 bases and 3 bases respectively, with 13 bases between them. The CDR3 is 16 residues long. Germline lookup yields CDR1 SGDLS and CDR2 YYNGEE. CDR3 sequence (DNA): TGTGCCAGCAGCGTAGCGGGTGGGAGCCGCTACAATGAGCAGTTCTTC. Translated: CASSVAGGSRYNEQFF.

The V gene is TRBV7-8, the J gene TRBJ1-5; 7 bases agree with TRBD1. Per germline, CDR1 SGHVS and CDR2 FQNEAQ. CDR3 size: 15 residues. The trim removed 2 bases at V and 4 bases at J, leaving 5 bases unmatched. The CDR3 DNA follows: TGTGCCAGCAGCTTACGGGACAGTCTGAATCAGCCCCAGCATTTT. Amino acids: CASSLRDSLNQPQHF.

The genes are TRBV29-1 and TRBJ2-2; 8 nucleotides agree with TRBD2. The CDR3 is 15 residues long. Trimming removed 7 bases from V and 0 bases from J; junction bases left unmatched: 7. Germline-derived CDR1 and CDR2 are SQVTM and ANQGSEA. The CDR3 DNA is TGCAGCGCCGGGACTAGGAGAACGAACACCGGGGAGCTGTTTTTT. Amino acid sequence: CSAGTRRTNTGELFF.

The CDR3 region has the DNA TGTGCCAGCAGCAAATACAGGGGGCTTACCACAGATACGCAGTATTTT. Translation: CASSKYRGLTTDTQYF. The genes are TRBV14 and TRBJ2-3; 9 bases agree with TRBD1. V was pared by 5 bases and J by 2 bases, with 8 bases of the junction left unmatched. In germline, CDR1 is SGHDN, CDR2 FVKESK. CDR3 length: 16 amino acids.

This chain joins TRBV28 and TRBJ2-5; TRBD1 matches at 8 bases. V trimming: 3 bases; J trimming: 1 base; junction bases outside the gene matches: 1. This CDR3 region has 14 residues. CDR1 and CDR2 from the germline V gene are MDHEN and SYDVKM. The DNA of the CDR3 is TGTGCCAGCAGTTTCGGACAGGGCCAAGAGACCCAGTACTTC. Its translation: CASSFGQGQETQYF.

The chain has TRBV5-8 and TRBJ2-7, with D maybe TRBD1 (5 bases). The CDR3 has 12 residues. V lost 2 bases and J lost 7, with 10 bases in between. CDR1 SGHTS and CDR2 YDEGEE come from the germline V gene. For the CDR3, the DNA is TGTGCCAGCAGCTTAGCAGGGCATGAGCAGTACTTC. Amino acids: CASSLAGHEQYF. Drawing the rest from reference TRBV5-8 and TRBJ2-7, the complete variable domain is EAGVTQSPTHLIKTRGQQATLRCSPISGHTSVYWYQQALGLGLQFLLWYDEGEERNRGNFPPRFSGRQFPNYSSELNVNALELEDSALYLCASSLAGHEQYFGPGTRLTVT.

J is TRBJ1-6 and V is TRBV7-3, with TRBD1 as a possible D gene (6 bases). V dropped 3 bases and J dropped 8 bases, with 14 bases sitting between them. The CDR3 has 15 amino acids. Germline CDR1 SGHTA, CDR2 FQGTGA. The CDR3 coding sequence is TGTGCCAGCAGCTTGTTGGCAGGGGCTGATTCACCCCTCCACTTT. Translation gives CASSLLAGADSPLHF.

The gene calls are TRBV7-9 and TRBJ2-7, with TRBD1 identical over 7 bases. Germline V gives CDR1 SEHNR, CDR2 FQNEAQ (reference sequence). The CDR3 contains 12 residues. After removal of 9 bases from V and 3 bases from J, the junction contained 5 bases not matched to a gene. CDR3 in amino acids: CASSRQGYEQYF. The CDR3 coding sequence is TGTGCCAGTTCCAGACAGGGCTACGAGCAGTACTTC.

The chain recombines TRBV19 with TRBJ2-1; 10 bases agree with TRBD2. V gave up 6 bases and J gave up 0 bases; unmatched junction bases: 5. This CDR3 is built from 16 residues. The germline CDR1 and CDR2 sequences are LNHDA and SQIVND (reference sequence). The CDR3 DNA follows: TGTGCCAGTAGGGCTAGCGGGGGCAGCTCCTACAATGAGCAGTTCTTC. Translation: CASRASGGSSYNEQFF.

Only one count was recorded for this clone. CDR3 protein: CASSYSGGSMNTEAFF. The CDR3 DNA follows: TGTGCCAGCAGTTACTCCGGGGGGTCCATGAACACTGAAGCTTTCTTT. The chain is built from TRBV6-5 and TRBJ1-1, with D possibly matching TRBD1 (5 bases). Trimming left V 0 bases short and J 0 bases short, with 11 bases between. The germline gives CDR1 MNHEY, CDR2 SVGAGI. CDR3 length equals 16 residues.

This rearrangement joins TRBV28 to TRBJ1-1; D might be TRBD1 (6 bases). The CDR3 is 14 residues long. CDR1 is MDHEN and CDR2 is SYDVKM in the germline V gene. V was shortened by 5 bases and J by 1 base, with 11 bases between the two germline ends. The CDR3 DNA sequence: TGTGCCAGCAGTCCAGACAGGCCGAACACTGAAGCTTTCTTT. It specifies CASSPDRPNTEAFF.

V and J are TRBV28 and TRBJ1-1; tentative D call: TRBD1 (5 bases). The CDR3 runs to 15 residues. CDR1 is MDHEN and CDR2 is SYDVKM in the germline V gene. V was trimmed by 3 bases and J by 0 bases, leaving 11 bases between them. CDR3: CASSLRGGMNTEAFF. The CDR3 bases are TGTGCCAGCAGTTTGCGGGGGGGAATGAACACTGAAGCTTTCTTT.

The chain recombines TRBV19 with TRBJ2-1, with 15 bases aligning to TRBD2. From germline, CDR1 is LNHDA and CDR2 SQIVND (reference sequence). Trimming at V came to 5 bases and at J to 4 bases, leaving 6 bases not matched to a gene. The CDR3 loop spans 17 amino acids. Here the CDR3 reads CASSPGLAGGSYNEQFF. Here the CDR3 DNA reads TGTGCCAGTAGTCCAGGACTAGCGGGAGGGTCATACAATGAGCAGTTCTTC.

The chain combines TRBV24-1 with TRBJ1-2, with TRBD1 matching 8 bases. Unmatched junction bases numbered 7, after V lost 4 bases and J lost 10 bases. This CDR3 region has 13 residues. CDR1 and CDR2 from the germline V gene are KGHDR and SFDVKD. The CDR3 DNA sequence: TGTGCCACCAGTGACCCCGGGACAGGAATCTACACCTTC. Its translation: CATSDPGTGIYTF.